One and the same sample provided the 17 T cell receptor beta chains below, sequenced in a study of radiotherapy plus CTLA-4 blockade in lung cancer. Produced via immunoSEQ multiplex PCR; TCRdb's table is partial and in-frame only. This table holds about 32,000 clones, approximately 70% found once. The starting material was peripheral blood, obtained from a patient treated with radiotherapy plus ipilimumab. These TCRs come from a human donor with non-small cell lung cancer who had stable disease on radiotherapy plus ipilimumab.

This chain uses TRBV2 with TRBJ1-5, with 7 bases identical to TRBD1. Germline lookup yields CDR1 SNHLY and CDR2 FYNNEI. The CDR3 spans 15 residues. J was trimmed by 2 bases and V by 6 bases; bases with no gene match: 7. This CDR3 is CASRGVDRGNQPQHF. The CDR3 DNA follows: TGTGCCAGCAGAGGGGTCGACAGGGGCAATCAGCCCCAGCATTTT.

The chain carries TRBV15 and TRBJ2-7; a possible D gene is TRBD2 (6 bases). The CDR3 sequence is 15 residues long. The germline gives CDR1 LNHNV, CDR2 YYDKDF (reference sequence). Trimming stripped 3 bases from V and 4 bases from J, with 16 bases between. The CDR3 here is CATSSSGERAYEQYF. CDR3 nucleotides: TGTGCCACCAGCAGTTCGGGAGAAAGGGCTTACGAGCAGTACTTC.

This clone appeared once. CDR3 region: CASSNPGRREANTGELFF. CDR3 bases: TGTGCCAGCAGCAACCCTGGGAGACGGGAGGCGAACACCGGGGAGCTGTTTTTT. The gene calls are TRBV21-1 and TRBJ2-2; TRBD2 reflects the table's D call only, with no check against the DNA. TRBV21-1 is tagged as a pseudogene. The CDR3 loop spans 18 amino acids.

V usage is TRBV7-9 and J usage is TRBJ1-1; possibly TRBD1 for D (5 bases). CDR1 SEHNR and CDR2 FQNEAQ come from the germline V gene (reference sequence). This CDR3 comprises 13 residues. With 6 bases removed from V and 5 bases from J, the gap between germline ends came to 13 bases. CDR3 DNA: TGTGCCAGCAGAAGGGGCTCTCGGACTGAAGCTTTCTTT. This gives the protein CASRRGSRTEAFF.

Only one count was recorded for this clone. This sequence joins TRBV7-2 and TRBJ2-2; unclear D gene. There are 16 residues in the CDR3. Trimming cost V 5 bases and J 1 base, with 14 bases left between them. Germline assignment: CDR1 SGHTA and CDR2 FQGNSA. The CDR3 loop reads CASSPAGHLNTGELFF. The CDR3 bases are TGTGCCAGCAGCCCGGCTGGGCATTTGAACACCGGGGAGCTGTTTTTT.

V is TRBV7-9 and J is TRBJ1-2, with D perhaps TRBD1 (6 bases). Germline CDR1 reads SEHNR; CDR2 reads FQNEAQ (reference sequence). The CDR3 is made up of 15 amino acids. With 5 bases removed from V and 4 bases from J, the gap between germline ends came to 17 bases. CDR3 bases: TGTGCCAGCAGCCCCGATGTCGGACAGCTCTATGGCTACACCTTC. Translated, it gives CASSPDVGQLYGYTF.

This chain links TRBV11-3 with TRBJ2-3, with 8 bases lining up with TRBD1. This CDR3 is built from 16 residues. The germline V gene encodes CDR1 SGHNT and CDR2 YENEEA. The J segment lost 1 base and the V segment lost 5 bases, leaving 8 bases of the junction unmatched. The CDR3 DNA follows: TGTGCCAGCAGCCACAGGGGGAGTAGTGGCACAGATACGCAGTATTTT. It encodes CASSHRGSSGTDTQYF.

This clone was counted between two and nine times. The V gene is TRBV28, the J gene TRBJ1-3; D is undetermined. Germline V lookup: CDR1 MDHEN, CDR2 SYDVKM. The CDR3 consists of 14 residues. With 10 bases removed from V and 0 bases from J, the gap between germline ends came to 13 bases. CDR3 in amino acids: CATTQRFSGNTIYF. For the CDR3, the DNA is TGTGCCACCACTCAGAGATTCTCTGGAAACACCATATATTTT. Supplemented by reference TRBV28 and TRBJ1-3, the full variable domain reads DVKVTQSSRYLVKRTGEKVFLECVQDMDHENMFWYRQDPGLGLRLIYFSYDVKMKEKGDIPEGYSVSREKKERFSLILESASTNQTSMYLCATTQRFSGNTIYFGEGSWLTVV.

The J gene is TRBJ2-1, the V gene TRBV7-9; 8 bases are shared with TRBD2. The CDR3 consists of 17 residues. Germline V gene data show CDR1 as SEHNR and CDR2 as FQNEAQ (reference sequence). J was trimmed by 6 bases and V by 0 bases; bases with no gene match: 10. The CDR3 here is CASSLARGTRGRNEQFF. The CDR3 bases are TGTGCCAGCAGCTTAGCGCGAGGGACTAGAGGCCGCAATGAGCAGTTCTTC.

The chain uses TRBV7-9 and TRBJ2-1; weak D call: TRBD1 (6 bases). This CDR3 is 14 amino acids long. Germline loops: CDR1 SEHNR, CDR2 FQNEAQ (reference sequence). Trimming took 7 bases from V and 0 from J, leaving 10 bases between them. CDR3 loop: CASTTGHSYNEQFF. In DNA form, the CDR3 reads TGTGCCAGCACCACAGGGCACTCCTACAATGAGCAGTTCTTC.

V is TRBV7-8 and J is TRBJ2-2; 10 bases line up with TRBD2. The CDR3 has 15 amino acids. The germline CDR1 and CDR2 sequences are SGHVS and FQNEAQ. The V gene end was trimmed by 6 bases and the J gene end by 4 bases; junction bases not matched to a gene: 5. The CDR3: CASSRGLATTGELFF. The DNA for the CDR3 is TGTGCCAGCAGTCGGGGACTAGCGACCACCGGGGAGCTGTTTTTT.

Comment on this clone: This same CDR3 is encoded by further DNA sequences in the sample. J is TRBJ1-1 and V is TRBV23-1; 10 positions match TRBD1. TRBV23-1 is reported as an ORF; its role is uncertain. The CDR3 covers 19 residues. V shed 2 bases and J 3 bases; nucleotides not matched to a gene: 15. The chain's CDR3 is CASSQRTVDRGKSDTEAFF. CDR3 DNA sequence: TGCGCCAGCAGTCAAAGGACGGTGGACAGGGGGAAATCGGACACTGAAGCTTTCTTT.

The chain joins TRBV28 to TRBJ1-4; D unclear. In germline, CDR1 is MDHEN, CDR2 SYDVKM. Trimming took off 3 bases at V and 8 bases at J, with 13 bases between the two ends. The CDR3 has 14 residues. The CDR3 nucleotides read TGTGCCAGCAGTTTCTCAAGGGTGAGGGAAAAACTGTTTTTT. Translation gives CASSFSRVREKLFF.

V is TRBV11-2 and J is TRBJ2-7; D is possibly TRBD2 (7 bases). Trimming left V 4 bases short and J 2 bases short, with 12 bases between. CDR1 is SGHAT, CDR2 FQNNGV, per germline. This CDR3 comprises 14 residues. The CDR3 spells CASSWGGYPYEQYF. The CDR3 coding sequence is TGTGCCAGCAGCTGGGGGGGCTATCCCTACGAGCAGTACTTC.

The CDR3 reads CASRTEVMNTEAFF. The CDR3 DNA reads TGCGCCAGCAGAACCGAAGTAATGAACACTGAAGCTTTCTTT. The chain uses TRBV5-1 and TRBJ1-1; the D is unclear. Trimming left V 5 bases short and J 0 bases short, with 11 bases between. In germline, CDR1 is SGHRS, CDR2 YFSETQ. The CDR3 totals 14 residues.

The chain recombines TRBV27 with TRBJ2-1; 9 nucleotides line up with TRBD2. This CDR3 spans 15 amino acids. Germline-derived CDR1 and CDR2 are MNHEY and SMNVEV (reference sequence). V trimming: 6 bases; J trimming: 0 bases; junction bases outside the gene matches: 3. The CDR3 nucleotides are TGTGCCAGCAGGGGAGCGGGGGGCTCCTACAATGAGCAGTTCTTC. This sequence encodes CASRGAGGSYNEQFF.

V usage is TRBV25-1 and J usage is TRBJ1-2; D gene uncertain. The germline CDR1 and CDR2 sequences are MGHDK and SYGVNS. There are 15 residues in the CDR3. V shed 1 base and J shed 4 bases, with 13 bases lying between them. The CDR3 DNA is TGTGCCAGCAGTGAATTGGTAAAGGGTGCCTATGGCTACACCTTC. Translation: CASSELVKGAYGYTF.